The present entry profiles one T cell receptor (beta chain) with its context. The entry originates in a study of blood T cell repertoires in COVID-19. The protocol was immunoSEQ multiplex PCR, while the TCRdb copy is restricted to in-frame clones and leaves out a portion. Among 300,000 to 400,000 clones listed, approximately 90% were seen once. The V gene lost 0 bases and the J gene lost 2 bases, with 11 bases spanning the gap. Germline lookup yields CDR1 SGHDT and CDR2 YYEEEE. The CDR3 length is 16 residues. The chain is built from TRBV5-6 and TRBJ1-4; tentatively, D is TRBD1 (6 bases). The source of this sequence is a woman between 18 and 29 years old who had recovered from COVID-19. Material: peripheral blood. CDR3 DNA sequence: TGTGCCAGCAGCTTGGGCAGGGGTAATACTAATGAAAAACTGTTTTTT. Its protein is CASSLGRGNTNEKLFF.